These 13 T cell receptor beta chains came from one sample sequenced in a study of cytomegalovirus exposure and HLA in healthy donors. The PCR contained 60 Vbeta and 13 Jbeta primers. Sequencing was performed with immunoSEQ multiplex PCR; in TCRdb, only in-frame clones are kept and a portion is missing. The sample lists around 100,000 clones; 79% were seen once. What was sequenced was PBMCs. These receptors originate from a man aged 50 or older in good health and CMV-seropositive.

The chain couples TRBV28 to TRBJ2-5, with 16 bases matching TRBD2. The last part of the DNA fits TRBJ2-7 better; the J call may be wrong. CDR1 is MDHEN, CDR2 SYDVKM, per germline. CDR3 size: 18 residues. The CDR3 loop reads CASCAPGLAGGGAYEQYF. CDR3 bases: TGTGCCAGCTGCGCCCCGGGACTAGCGGGAGGGGGGGCCTACGAGCAGTACTTC.

The rearrangement joins TRBV4-2 to TRBJ1-5; the match to TRBD1 covers 11 bases. With V trimmed by 4 bases and J by 0 bases, 8 bases remained unmatched. This CDR3 spans 18 amino acids. The germline gives CDR1 LGHNA, CDR2 YNFKEQ. The chain's CDR3 is CASSLGTGGGYSNQPQHF. DNA of the CDR3: TGTGCCAGCAGCCTAGGGACAGGGGGGGGATATAGCAATCAGCCCCAGCATTTT.

The sample holds a few counts of this clone. The chain has TRBV28 and TRBJ1-2; TRBD1 matches at 7 bases. The V gene's germline CDR1 is MDHEN and CDR2 SYDVKM. CDR3 length: 13 residues. V was clipped by 3 bases and J by 3 bases; unmatched bases: 1. This CDR3 is CASSLGTDYGYTF. The DNA of the CDR3 is TGTGCCAGCAGTTTGGGGACAGACTATGGCTACACCTTC.

The CDR3 DNA reads as TGTGCCAGCAGACTGGGACAGCGCACCGGGGAGCTGTTTTTT. This gives the protein CASRLGQRTGELFF. The chain links TRBV28 to TRBJ2-2; 7 nucleotides match TRBD1. The V and J ends lost 6 bases and 4 bases, in that order; junction bases with no gene match: 5. Germline loops: CDR1 MDHEN, CDR2 SYDVKM. The CDR3 spans 14 residues.

The chain employs TRBV7-2 and TRBJ1-2; TRBD1 might be the D (6 bases). The CDR3 consists of 16 residues. Between the trimmed V and J ends, which lost 3 bases and 0 bases, there was a span of 14 bases. CDR1 and CDR2 from the germline V gene are SGHTA and FQGNSA. The CDR3 protein is CASSLQTGPSNYGYTF. In DNA, the CDR3 is TGTGCCAGCAGCTTGCAGACAGGCCCTTCTAACTATGGCTACACCTTC.

The rearrangement links TRBV7-3 to TRBJ2-5; TRBD2 matches 9 bases. Germline CDR1 reads SGHTA; CDR2 reads FQGTGA. CDR3 size: 16 residues. The trim removed 5 bases at V and 5 bases at J, leaving 12 bases unmatched. For the CDR3, the DNA is TGTGCCAGCAGCCCGTTCGGAGGGGCGGGAGGGGAGACCCAGTACTTC. Its protein product is CASSPFGGAGGETQYF.

This clone was seen a handful of times. The CDR3, as DNA: TGTGCCACACACCGGGACATCCAGTATAGCAATCAGCCCCAGCATTTT. Protein: CATHRDIQYSNQPQHF. The chain carries TRBV28 and TRBJ1-5; possibly TRBD1 for D (6 bases). In germline, CDR1 is MDHEN, CDR2 SYDVKM. V dropped 10 bases and J dropped 0 bases, with 19 bases sitting between them. The CDR3 has 16 amino acids.

The rearrangement joins TRBV19 to TRBJ2-3; 7 bases map to TRBD1. Germline loops: CDR1 LNHDA, CDR2 SQIVND (reference sequence). The CDR3 runs 15 residues. Trimming took 0 bases from V and 4 from J; bases not matched to a gene: 4. The CDR3 protein is CASSIDQGEADTQYF. CDR3 coding DNA: TGTGCCAGTAGTATAGATCAGGGGGAAGCAGATACGCAGTATTTT.

The chain recombines TRBV7-8 with TRBJ1-6; unclear D gene. Trimming cost V 4 bases and J 8 bases, with 6 bases left between them. In germline, CDR1 is SGHVS, CDR2 FQNEAQ. The CDR3 runs 12 residues. The CDR3, as DNA: TGTGCCAGCAGCTCGGAGGATTCACCCCTCCACTTT. Residues: CASSSEDSPLHF.

The chain employs TRBV5-1 and TRBJ2-7; 10 bases map to TRBD2. This CDR3 is 15 amino acids long. J was trimmed by 1 base and V by 7 bases; bases with no gene match: 8. Germline CDR1 is SGHRS and CDR2 is YFSETQ. In DNA form, the CDR3 reads TGCGCCAGCGCCTCAACTAGCGGGAAATCCTACGAGCAGTACTTC. It specifies CASASTSGKSYEQYF. The whole variable domain, filled in from reference TRBV5-1 and TRBJ2-7, reads KAGVTQTPRYLIKTRGQQVTLSCSPISGHRSVSWYQQTPGQGLQFLFEYFSETQRNKGNFPGRFSGRQFSNSRSEMNVSTLELGDSALYLCASASTSGKSYEQYFGPGTRLTVT.

The gene calls are TRBV27 and TRBJ2-4; possibly TRBD1 for D (6 bases). CDR1 is MNHEY, CDR2 SMNVEV, per germline (reference sequence). V lost 8 bases and J 4 bases, leaving 21 bases between the germline ends. The CDR3 sequence is 16 residues long. The DNA of the CDR3 is TGTGCCAGCCGCCCACTAGGGCAGGGGCGAAAAAACATTCAGTACTTC. Translation gives CASRPLGQGRKNIQYF.

As to this clone: A junction boundary mismatches the germline segment, possibly from a read error. The chain recombines TRBV7-9 with TRBJ2-7; D is unclear. The germline V gene has CDR1 SEHNR and CDR2 FQNEAQ (reference sequence). The CDR3 loop spans 12 amino acids. The CDR3 here is CSSSRLPYEQYF. The CDR3 DNA reads TGTTCCAGCAGTCGGTTACCCTACGAGCAGTACTTC.

This chain connects TRBV6-1 to TRBJ1-1, with 9 positions matching TRBD1. Germline V gene sequence: CDR1 MNHNS, CDR2 SASEGT. The CDR3 runs to 13 residues. Germline trimming cut 7 bases from V and 11 bases from J; bases unmatched to any gene: 11. This CDR3 is CASTRDRETGAFF. CDR3 coding DNA: TGTGCCAGCACCCGGGACAGGGAAACCGGGGCTTTCTTT.